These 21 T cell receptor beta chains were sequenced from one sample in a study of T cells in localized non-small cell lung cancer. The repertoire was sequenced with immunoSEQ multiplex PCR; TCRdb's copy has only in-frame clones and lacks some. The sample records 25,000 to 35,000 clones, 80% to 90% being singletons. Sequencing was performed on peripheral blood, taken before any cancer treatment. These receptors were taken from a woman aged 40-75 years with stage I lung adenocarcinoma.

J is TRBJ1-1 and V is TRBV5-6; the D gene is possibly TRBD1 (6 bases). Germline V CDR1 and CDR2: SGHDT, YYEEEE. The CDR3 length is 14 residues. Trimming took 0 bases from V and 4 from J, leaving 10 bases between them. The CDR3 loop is CASSLEQGATEAFF. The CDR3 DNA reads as TGTGCCAGCAGCTTGGAACAGGGAGCCACTGAAGCTTTCTTT.

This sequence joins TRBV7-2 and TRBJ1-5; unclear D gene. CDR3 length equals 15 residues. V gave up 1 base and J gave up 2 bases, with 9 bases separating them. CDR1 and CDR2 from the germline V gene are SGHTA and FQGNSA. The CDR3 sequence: CASSLGGIRNQPQHF. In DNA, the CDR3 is TGTGCCAGCAGCTTAGGAGGGATCCGCAATCAGCCCCAGCATTTT.

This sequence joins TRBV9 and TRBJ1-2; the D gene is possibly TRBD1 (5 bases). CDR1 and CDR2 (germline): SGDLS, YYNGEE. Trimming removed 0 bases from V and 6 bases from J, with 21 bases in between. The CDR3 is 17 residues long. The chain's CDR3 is CASSVESRASSGNGYTF. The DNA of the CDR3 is TGTGCCAGCAGCGTAGAGTCAAGGGCATCGTCAGGGAATGGCTACACCTTC.

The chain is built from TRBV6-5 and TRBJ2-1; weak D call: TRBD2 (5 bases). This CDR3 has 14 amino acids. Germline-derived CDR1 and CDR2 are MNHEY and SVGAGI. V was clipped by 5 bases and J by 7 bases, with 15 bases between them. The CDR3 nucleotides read TGTGCCAGCAGTACGGGATCTCAGACGAATGAGCAGTTCTTC. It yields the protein CASSTGSQTNEQFF.

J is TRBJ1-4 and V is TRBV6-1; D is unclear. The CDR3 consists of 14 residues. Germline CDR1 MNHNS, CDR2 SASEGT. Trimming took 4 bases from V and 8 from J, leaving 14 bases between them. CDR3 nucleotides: TGTGCCAGCAGTGTCGGGGTTTCGAGAGAAAAACTGTTTTTT. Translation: CASSVGVSREKLFF.

The CDR3 DNA reads TGTGCCAGCAGTTGCAAGTACAGCCAGAATCAGCCCCAGCATTTT. Translated: CASSCKYSQNQPQHF. This chain joins TRBV27 and TRBJ1-5; D is ambiguous. V was trimmed by 4 bases and J by 4 bases, leaving 14 bases between them. Germline V lookup: CDR1 MNHEY, CDR2 SMNVEV (reference sequence). The CDR3 consists of 15 residues.

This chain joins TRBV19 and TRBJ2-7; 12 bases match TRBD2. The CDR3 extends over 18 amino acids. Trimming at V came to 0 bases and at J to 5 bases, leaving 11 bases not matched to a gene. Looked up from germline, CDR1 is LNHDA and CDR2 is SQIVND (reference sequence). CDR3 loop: CASSIDFLTSGSFNEQYF. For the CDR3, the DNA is TGTGCCAGTAGTATAGATTTTCTGACTAGCGGGAGTTTTAACGAGCAGTACTTC.

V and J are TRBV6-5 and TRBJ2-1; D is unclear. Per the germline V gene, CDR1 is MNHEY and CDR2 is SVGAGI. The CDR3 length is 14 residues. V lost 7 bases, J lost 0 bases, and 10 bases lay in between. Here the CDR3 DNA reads TGTGCCAGCACAGATCCGAGCTCCTACAATGAGCAGTTCTTC. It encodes CASTDPSSYNEQFF.

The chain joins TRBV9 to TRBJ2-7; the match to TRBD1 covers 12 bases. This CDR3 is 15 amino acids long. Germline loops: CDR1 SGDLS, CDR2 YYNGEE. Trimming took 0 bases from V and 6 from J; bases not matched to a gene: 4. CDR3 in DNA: TGTGCCAGCAGCGTAGGGGGACAGGGGGCGGGCGAGCAGTACTTC. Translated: CASSVGGQGAGEQYF.

The CDR3 spells CASSPRTDLGNTIYF. CDR3 DNA sequence: TGTGCCAGTAGCCCTCGGACAGACCTTGGAAACACCATATATTTT. The rearrangement joins TRBV19 to TRBJ1-3; weak D call: TRBD1 (6 bases). Germline V gives CDR1 LNHDA, CDR2 SQIVND (reference sequence). V lost 6 bases, J lost 3 bases, and 15 bases lay in between. The CDR3 loop spans 15 amino acids.

Here the CDR3 reads CASSRGGQRGTGELFF. The DNA for the CDR3 is TGTGCCAGCAGCCGAGGGGGGCAAAGGGGCACCGGGGAGCTGTTTTTT. The rearrangement uses TRBV5-4 and TRBJ2-2, with D perhaps assigned TRBD1 or TRBD2 (6 bases each). The CDR3 contains 16 residues. Germline V gene lookup returns CDR1 SGHNT and CDR2 YYREEE (reference sequence). V lost 4 bases and J lost 4, with 17 bases in between.

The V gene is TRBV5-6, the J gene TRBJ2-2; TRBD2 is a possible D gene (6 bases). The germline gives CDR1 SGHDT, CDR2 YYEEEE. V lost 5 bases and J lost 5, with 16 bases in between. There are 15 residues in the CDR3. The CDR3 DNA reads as TGTGCCAGCAGACATTCTAGCGTAGGGACCGGGGAGCTGTTTTTT. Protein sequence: CASRHSSVGTGELFF.

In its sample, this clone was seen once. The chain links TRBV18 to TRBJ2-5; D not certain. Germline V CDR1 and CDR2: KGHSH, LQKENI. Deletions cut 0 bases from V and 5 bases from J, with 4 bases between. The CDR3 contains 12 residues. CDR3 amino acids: CASSPPWETQYF. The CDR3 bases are TGTGCCAGCTCACCACCTTGGGAGACCCAGTACTTC.

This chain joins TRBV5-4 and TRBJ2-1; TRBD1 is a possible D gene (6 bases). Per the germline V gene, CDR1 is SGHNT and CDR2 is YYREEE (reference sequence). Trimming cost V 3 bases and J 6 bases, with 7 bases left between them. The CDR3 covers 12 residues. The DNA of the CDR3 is TGTGCCAGCAGCTGGGGGCTCAATGAGCAGTTCTTC. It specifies CASSWGLNEQFF.

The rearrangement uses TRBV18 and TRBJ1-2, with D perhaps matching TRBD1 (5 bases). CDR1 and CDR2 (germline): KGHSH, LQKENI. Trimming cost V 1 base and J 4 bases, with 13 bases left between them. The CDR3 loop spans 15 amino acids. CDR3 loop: CASSPRFQGSYGYTF. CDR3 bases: TGTGCCAGCTCACCACGATTCCAGGGCTCCTATGGCTACACCTTC.

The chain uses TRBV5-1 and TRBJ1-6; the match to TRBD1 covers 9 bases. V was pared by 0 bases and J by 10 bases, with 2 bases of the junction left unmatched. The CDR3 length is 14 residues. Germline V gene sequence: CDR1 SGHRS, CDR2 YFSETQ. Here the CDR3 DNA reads TGCGCCAGCAGCTTGGCGACAGGGGGATCACCCCTCCACTTT. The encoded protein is CASSLATGGSPLHF.

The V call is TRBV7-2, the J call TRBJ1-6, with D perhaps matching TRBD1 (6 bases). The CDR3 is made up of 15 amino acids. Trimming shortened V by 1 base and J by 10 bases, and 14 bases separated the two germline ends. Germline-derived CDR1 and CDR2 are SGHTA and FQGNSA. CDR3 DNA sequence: TGTGCCAGCAGCTTAGTACCGGGACAAAGGTCACCCCTCCACTTT. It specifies CASSLVPGQRSPLHF.

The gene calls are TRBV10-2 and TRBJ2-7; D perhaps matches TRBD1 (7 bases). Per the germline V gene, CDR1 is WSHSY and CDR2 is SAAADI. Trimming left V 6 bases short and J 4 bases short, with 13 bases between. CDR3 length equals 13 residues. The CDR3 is CASSLQGGYEQYF. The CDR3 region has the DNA TGCGCCAGCAGCCTCCAGGGGGGTTACGAGCAGTACTTC.

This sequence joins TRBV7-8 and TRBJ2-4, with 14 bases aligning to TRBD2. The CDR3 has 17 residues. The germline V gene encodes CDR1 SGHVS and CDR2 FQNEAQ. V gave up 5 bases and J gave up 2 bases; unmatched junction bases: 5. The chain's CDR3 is CASSPGLAGVPKNIQYF. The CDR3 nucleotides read TGTGCCAGCAGCCCGGGACTAGCGGGGGTACCCAAAAACATTCAGTACTTC.

CDR3 in amino acids: CASSLAGAAGDTQYF. As DNA, the CDR3 is TGTGCCAGCAGTTTAGCGGGAGCGGCCGGAGATACGCAGTATTTT. The rearrangement joins TRBV28 to TRBJ2-3, with 7 bases lining up with TRBD2. Germline V lookup: CDR1 MDHEN, CDR2 SYDVKM. Trimming cost V 2 bases and J 5 bases; bases outside gene matches: 7. This CDR3 spans 15 amino acids.

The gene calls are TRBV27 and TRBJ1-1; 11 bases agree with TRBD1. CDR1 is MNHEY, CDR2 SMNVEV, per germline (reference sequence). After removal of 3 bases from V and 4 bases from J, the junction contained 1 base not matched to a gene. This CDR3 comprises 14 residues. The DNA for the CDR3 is TGTGCCAGCAGTTTCGGACAGGGGGCCACTGAAGCTTTCTTT. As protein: CASSFGQGATEAFF.